The T cell receptor beta chain under discussion was sequenced for a study of cytomegalovirus exposure and HLA in healthy donors. Germline CDR1 is MDHEN and CDR2 is SYDVKM. This CDR3 has 13 residues. With 8 bases removed from V and 0 bases from J, the gap between germline ends came to 8 bases. 60 Vbeta and 13 Jbeta primers were used in PCR. Assay used: immunoSEQ multiplex PCR; TCRdb lists only in-frame clones, some missing. The sample includes around 180,000 clones, around 77% of them seen just once. The genes are TRBV28 and TRBJ1-3; D is uncertain. Sequenced material: PBMCs. This clonotype originated in a man in his sixties in good health and CMV-seronegative. This chain's CDR3 is CASLIASGNTIYF. CDR3 nucleotide sequence: TGTGCCAGCCTGATAGCCTCTGGAAACACCATATATTTT.